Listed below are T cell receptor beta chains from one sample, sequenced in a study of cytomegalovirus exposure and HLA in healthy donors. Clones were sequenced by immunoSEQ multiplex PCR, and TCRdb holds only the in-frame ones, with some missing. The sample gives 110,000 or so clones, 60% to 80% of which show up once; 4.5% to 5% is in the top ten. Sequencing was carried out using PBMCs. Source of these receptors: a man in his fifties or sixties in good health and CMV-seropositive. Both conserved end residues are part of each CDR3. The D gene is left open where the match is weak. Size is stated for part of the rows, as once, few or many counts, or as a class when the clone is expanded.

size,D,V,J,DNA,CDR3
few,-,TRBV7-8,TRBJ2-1,TGTGCCAGCAGCTTAGCCCACTCCAATGAGCAGTTCTTC,CASSLAHSNEQFF
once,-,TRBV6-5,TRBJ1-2,TGTGCCAGCAGTTACTCCGGAGGAAGTTATGGCTACACCTTC,CASSYSGGSYGYTF
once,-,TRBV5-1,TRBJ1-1,TGCGCCAGCAGCTTCCTCCTAACGAACACTGAAGCTTTCTTT,CASSFLLTNTEAFF
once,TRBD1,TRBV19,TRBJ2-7,TGTGCCAGTAGTATACAAAAGGGGGCGGTTGGCGACGAGCAGTACTTC,CASSIQKGAVGDEQYF
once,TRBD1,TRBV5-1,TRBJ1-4,TGCGCCAGCAGCCCGACAGGGGGGGACGGTGAAAAACTGTTTTTT,CASSPTGGDGEKLFF
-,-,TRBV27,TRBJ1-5,TGTGCCAGCAGTCCCGGGGGATATAGCAATCAGCCCCAGCATTTT,CASSPGGYSNQPQHF
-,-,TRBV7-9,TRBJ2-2,TGTGCCAGCAGCTCGGGTTTCGGGTTGAACACCGGGGAGCTGTTTTTT,CASSSGFGLNTGELFF
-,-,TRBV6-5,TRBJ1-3,TGTGCCAGCCGTCGGGGAAACACCATATATTTT,CASRRGNTIYF
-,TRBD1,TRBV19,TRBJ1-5,TGTGCCAGTAGCAGGACAGGCGATCAGCCCCAGCATTTT,CASSRTGDQPQHF
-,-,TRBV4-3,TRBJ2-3,TGCGCCAGCAGCCAAGCTTTGGCGGCTAGCACAGATACGCAGTATTTT,CASSQALAASTDTQYF
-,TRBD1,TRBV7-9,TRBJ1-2,TGTGCCAGCAGCTCCAGACAGGGGGTGAACGGCTACACCTTC,CASSSRQGVNGYTF
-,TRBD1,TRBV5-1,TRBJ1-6,TGCGCCAGCAGCTTGGAAGATGGACAGGGGTTCGGTAATTCACCCCTCCACTTT,CASSLEDGQGFGNSPLHF
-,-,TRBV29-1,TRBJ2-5,TGCAGCGTCACCCGACAGGGGAGGGGAGAGACCCAGTACTTC,CSVTRQGRGETQYF
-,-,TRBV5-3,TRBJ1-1,TGTGCCAGAAGCTTCCGGACACACCTGAACACTGAAGCTTTCTTT,CARSFRTHLNTEAFF
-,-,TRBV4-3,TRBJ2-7,TGCGCCAGCAGCCAAGGAGTGACTGAGCACTACGAGCAGTACTTC,CASSQGVTEHYEQYF
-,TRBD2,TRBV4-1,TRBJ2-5,TGCGCCAGCAGCGGTGGTAGCGGGGGGGTAGGAGAGACCCAGTACTTC,CASSGGSGGVGETQYF
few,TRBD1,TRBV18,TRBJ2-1,TGTGCCAGCTCCCAGGACAGGGCAGTCAATGAGCAGTTCTTC,CASSQDRAVNEQFF
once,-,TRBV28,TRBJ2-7,TGTGCCAGCTCCACGCCATCGGTCTCCTACGAGCAGTACTTC,CASSTPSVSYEQYF
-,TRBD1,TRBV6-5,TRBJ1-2,TGTGCCAGCAGTCACAGGGGGAATAACAACTATGGCTACACCTTC,CASSHRGNNNYGYTF
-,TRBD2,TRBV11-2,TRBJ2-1,TGTGCCAGCAGCTTACTGACTAGCGGGATCTACAATGAGCAGTTCTTC,CASSLLTSGIYNEQFF
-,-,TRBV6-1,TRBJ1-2,TGTGCCAGTTCAGGAGGGACCGGCCGATATGGCTACACCTTC,CASSGGTGRYGYTF
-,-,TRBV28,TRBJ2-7,TGTGCCAGCAGTTTATTCAGTTTTCAGTACTTC,CASSLFSFQYF
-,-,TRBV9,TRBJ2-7,TGTGCCAGCAGCGTGGGCATGAATTTAGAGCAGTACTTC,CASSVGMNLEQYF
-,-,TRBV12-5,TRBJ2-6,TGTGCTAGTGGCCCCCTGACAGTTGGTGGGGCCAACGTCCTGACTTTC,CASGPLTVGGANVLTF
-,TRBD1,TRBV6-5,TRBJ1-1,TGTGCCAGCAGTCACAGGGGTGTGAACACTGAAGCTTTCTTT,CASSHRGVNTEAFF
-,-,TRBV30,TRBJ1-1,TGTGCCTGGAGTGGGCCAGGTCGGGGGACTGAAGCTTTCTTT,CAWSGPGRGTEAFF
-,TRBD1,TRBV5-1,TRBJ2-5,TGCGCCAGCAGCTCGCAGGGGGTTGCGGGAGAGACCCAGTACTTC,CASSSQGVAGETQYF
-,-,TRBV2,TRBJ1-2,TGTGCCAGCAGTGTAATCAAATCGGGATATGGCTACACCTTC,CASSVIKSGYGYTF
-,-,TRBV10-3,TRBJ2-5,TGTGCCATCAGCCCCGACAACCAAGAGACCCAGTACTTC,CAISPDNQETQYF
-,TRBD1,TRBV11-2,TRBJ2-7,TGTGCCAGCAGCTTTGTCGGGGACAGCTACGAGCAGTACTTC,CASSFVGDSYEQYF
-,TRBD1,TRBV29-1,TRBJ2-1,TGCAGCGTCCAACTCGACAGGGCCGGTGAGCAGTTCTTC,CSVQLDRAGEQFF
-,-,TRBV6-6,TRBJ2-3,TGTGCCAGCAGTTACCGTCCAGATACGCAGTATTTT,CASSYRPDTQYF
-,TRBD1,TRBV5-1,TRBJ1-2,TGCGCCAGCAGTTCATCCGGGACAGGGGTATTTTCGGGTCCCTATGGCTACACCTTC,CASSSSGTGVFSGPYGYTF
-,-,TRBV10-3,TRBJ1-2,TGTGCCATCAGTGAGTCAGGGGACACCCTTCGGTATGGCTACACCTTC,CAISESGDTLRYGYTF
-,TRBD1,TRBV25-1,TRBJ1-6,TGCGCCAGCAGTGATTCCCACAGGGGGAATTCACCCCTCCACTTT,CASSDSHRGNSPLHF